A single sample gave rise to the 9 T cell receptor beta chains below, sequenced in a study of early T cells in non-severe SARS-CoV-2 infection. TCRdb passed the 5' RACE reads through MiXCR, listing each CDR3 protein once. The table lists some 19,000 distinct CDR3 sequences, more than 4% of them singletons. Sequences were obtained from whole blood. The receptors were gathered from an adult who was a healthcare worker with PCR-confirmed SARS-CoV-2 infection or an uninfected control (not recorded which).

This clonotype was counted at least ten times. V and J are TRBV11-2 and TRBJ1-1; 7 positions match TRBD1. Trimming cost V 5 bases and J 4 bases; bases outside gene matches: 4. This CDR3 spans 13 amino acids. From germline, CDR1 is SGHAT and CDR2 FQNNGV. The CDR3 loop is CASSLRQGTEAFF. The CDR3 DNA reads TGTGCCAGCAGCCTCCGACAGGGCACTGAAGCTTTCTTT.

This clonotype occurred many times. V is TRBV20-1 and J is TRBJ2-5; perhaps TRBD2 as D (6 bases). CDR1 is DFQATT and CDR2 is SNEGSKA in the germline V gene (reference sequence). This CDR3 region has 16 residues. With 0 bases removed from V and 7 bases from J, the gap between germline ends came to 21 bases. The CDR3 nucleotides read TGCAGTGCTAGAGATAGTCAGGAGGGGTGGCGGGGGACCCAGTACTTC. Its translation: CSARDSQEGWRGTQYF.

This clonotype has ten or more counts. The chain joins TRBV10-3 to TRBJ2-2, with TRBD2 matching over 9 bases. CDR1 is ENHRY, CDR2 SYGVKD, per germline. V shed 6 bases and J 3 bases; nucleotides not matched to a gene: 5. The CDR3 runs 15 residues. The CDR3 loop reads CAIRPSSGDTGELFF. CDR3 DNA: TGTGCCATCAGGCCTTCTAGCGGGGACACCGGGGAGCTGTTTTTT.

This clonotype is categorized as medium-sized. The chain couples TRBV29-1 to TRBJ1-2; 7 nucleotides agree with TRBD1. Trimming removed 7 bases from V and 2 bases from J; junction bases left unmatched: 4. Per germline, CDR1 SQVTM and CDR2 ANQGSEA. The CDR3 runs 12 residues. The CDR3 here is CSARQGNYGYTF. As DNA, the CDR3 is TGCAGCGCTCGACAGGGAAACTATGGCTACACCTTC.

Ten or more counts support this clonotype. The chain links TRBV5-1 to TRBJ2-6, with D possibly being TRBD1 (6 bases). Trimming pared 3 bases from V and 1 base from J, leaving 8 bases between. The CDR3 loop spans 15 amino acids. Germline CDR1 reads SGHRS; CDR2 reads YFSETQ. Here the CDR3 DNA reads TGCGCCAGCAGCTATCAGGGGTCTGGGGCCAACGTCCTGACTTTC. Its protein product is CASSYQGSGANVLTF.

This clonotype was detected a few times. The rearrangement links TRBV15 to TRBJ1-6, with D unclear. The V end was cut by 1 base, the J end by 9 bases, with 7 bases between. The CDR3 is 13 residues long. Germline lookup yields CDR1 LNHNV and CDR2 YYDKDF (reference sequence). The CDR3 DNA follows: TGTGCCACCAGCAGAGGCGGAATTTCACCCCTCCACTTT. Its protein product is CATSRGGISPLHF.

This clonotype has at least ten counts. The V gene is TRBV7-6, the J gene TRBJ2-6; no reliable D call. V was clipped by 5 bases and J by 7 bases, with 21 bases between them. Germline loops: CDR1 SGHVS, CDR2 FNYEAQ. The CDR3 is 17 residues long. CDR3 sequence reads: CASSPIRSSVGANVLTF. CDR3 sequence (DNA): TGTGCCAGCAGCCCTATCAGGAGTTCGGTCGGTGCCAACGTCCTGACTTTC.

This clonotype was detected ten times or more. CDR3 region: CSAREAGTEASNQPQHF. The CDR3 bases are TGCAGTGCTAGGGAAGCGGGGACAGAAGCTAGCAATCAGCCCCAGCATTTT. The chain has TRBV20-1 and TRBJ1-5; the match to TRBD1 covers 7 bases. J was trimmed by 0 bases and V by 3 bases; bases with no gene match: 11. The CDR3 is 17 amino acids. Germline V gene data show CDR1 as DFQATT and CDR2 as SNEGSKA (reference sequence).

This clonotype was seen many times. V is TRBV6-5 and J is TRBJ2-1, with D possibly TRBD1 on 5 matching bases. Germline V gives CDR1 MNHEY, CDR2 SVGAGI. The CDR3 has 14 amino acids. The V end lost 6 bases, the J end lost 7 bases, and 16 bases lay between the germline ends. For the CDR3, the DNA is TGTGCCAGCAGACACGAAGTCAGGGTGAATGAGCAGTTCTTC. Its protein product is CASRHEVRVNEQFF.